These 32 T cell receptor beta chains came from one sample sequenced in a study of blood T cell repertoires in COVID-19. Profiling relied on immunoSEQ multiplex PCR, and the TCRdb table lists in-frame clones only, not all of them. The sample consists of tens of thousands of clones, 65% to 85% of them appearing once. The sequenced material came from peripheral blood. The source is a man aged 60 to 75 with acute or convalescent COVID-19.

The chain couples TRBV11-2 to TRBJ1-2; 12 positions agree with TRBD1. The trim removed 3 bases at V and 7 bases at J, leaving 6 bases unmatched. Germline V gene lookup returns CDR1 SGHAT and CDR2 FQNNGV. This CDR3 region has 15 residues. The CDR3 bases are TGTGCCAGCAGCTTGCCCGGGACAGGGGGCGGTGGCTACACCTTC. Protein sequence: CASSLPGTGGGGYTF. Variable domain in full (rest from reference TRBV11-2 and TRBJ1-2): EAGVAQSPRYKIIEKRQSVAFWCNPISGHATLYWYQQILGQGPKLLIQFQNNGVVDDSQLPKDRFSAERLKGVDSTLKIQPAKLEDSAVYLCASSLPGTGGGGYTFGSGTRLTVV.

DNA of the CDR3: TGCGCCAGCAGCCGCTTGCAGACAGGGACGAAGGTGGCTTTCTTT. Residues: CASSRLQTGTKVAFF. This chain uses TRBV4-3 with TRBJ1-1, with 7 bases matching TRBD1. J lost 11 bases, V lost 4 bases, and 16 bases had no gene match. This CDR3 has 15 amino acids. Germline V gene data show CDR1 as LGHNA and CDR2 as YSLEER.

The J gene is TRBJ1-5, the V gene TRBV7-3, with D tentatively TRBD1 (6 bases). CDR1 is SGHTA, CDR2 FQGTGA, per germline. This CDR3 has 13 residues. V was trimmed by 5 bases and J by 6 bases, leaving 11 bases between them. CDR3 residues: CASSPRGGQPQHF. CDR3 sequence (DNA): TGTGCCAGCAGCCCGCGAGGGGGTCAGCCCCAGCATTTT.

The rearrangement uses TRBV7-8 and TRBJ2-7; D is ambiguous. The CDR3 is 13 residues long. CDR1 and CDR2 (germline): SGHVS, FQNEAQ. The V end lost 2 bases, the J end lost 2 bases, and 7 bases lay between the germline ends. The CDR3 sequence: CASSLTAAYEQYF. CDR3 in DNA: TGTGCCAGCAGCTTAACAGCCGCCTACGAGCAGTACTTC.

The chain has TRBV7-2 and TRBJ1-3; D gene unclear. Between the trimmed V and J ends, which lost 5 bases and 3 bases, there was a span of 8 bases. CDR3 length equals 13 residues. Germline V CDR1 and CDR2: SGHTA, FQGNSA. The CDR3 DNA reads TGTGCCAGCAGCAGCCGGTTTGGAAACACCATATATTTT. It encodes CASSSRFGNTIYF. Using reference TRBV7-2 and TRBJ1-3 for the parts outside the CDR3, the full variable domain is GAGVSQSPSNKVTEKGKDVELRCDPISGHTALYWYRQSLGQGLEFLIYFQGNSAPDKSGLPSDRFSAERTGGSVSTLTIQRTQQEDSAVYLCASSSRFGNTIYFGEGSWLTVV.

This chain connects TRBV5-1 to TRBJ2-2; 7 nucleotides align to TRBD2. The length of the CDR3 is 12 residues. Germline V gene lookup returns CDR1 SGHRS and CDR2 YFSETQ. The V segment lost 5 bases and the J segment 6 bases; nucleotides outside the gene matches: 1. The CDR3 sequence: CASRTSSGELFF. The CDR3 DNA reads as TGCGCCAGCAGGACTAGCTCCGGGGAGCTGTTTTTT.

The rearrangement links TRBV11-2 to TRBJ2-2, with 10 bases lining up with TRBD2. This CDR3 has 17 amino acids. V dropped 6 bases and J dropped 5; count of bases not matched to a gene: 12. Germline V gene data show CDR1 as SGHAT and CDR2 as FQNNGV. Written as DNA, the CDR3 is TGTGCCAGCAGAACAACCGGGACTAGCGTAGGGACCGGGGAGCTGTTTTTT. Amino acids: CASRTTGTSVGTGELFF.

The genes are TRBV12-3 or TRBV12-4 and TRBJ2-3, with 7 bases fitting TRBD2. V gave up 3 bases and J gave up 5 bases; unmatched junction bases: 2. This CDR3 spans 13 amino acids. The DNA of the CDR3 is TGTGCCAGCAGTTTTAGGACTAGAGATACGCAGTATTTT. This sequence encodes CASSFRTRDTQYF.

The J gene is TRBJ1-1, the V gene TRBV4-3; perhaps TRBD1 as D (5 bases). Germline V gene sequence: CDR1 LGHNA, CDR2 YSLEER. V was shortened by 0 bases and J by 3 bases, with 20 bases between the two germline ends. The CDR3 has 18 residues. CDR3 loop: CASSQDRGRAGRYTEAFF. In DNA form, the CDR3 reads TGCGCCAGCAGCCAAGATCGCGGTAGGGCGGGGCGATACACTGAAGCTTTCTTT.

This clone was seen only a few times. This chain joins TRBV9 and TRBJ1-5, with a weak D call TRBD1 (5 bases). Germline V gene lookup returns CDR1 SGDLS and CDR2 YYNGEE. The CDR3 runs 14 residues. V lost 6 bases and J 0 bases, leaving 10 bases between the germline ends. The CDR3 DNA follows: TGTGCCAGCACCCCAGGGTATAGCAATCAGCCCCAGCATTTT. This translates into CASTPGYSNQPQHF.

The J gene is TRBJ2-3, the V gene TRBV29-1; no reliable D call. Germline V gene sequence: CDR1 SQVTM, CDR2 ANQGSEA. The CDR3 sequence is 12 residues long. With 5 bases removed from V and 0 bases from J, the gap between germline ends came to 6 bases. The CDR3 loop is CSVRSSTDTQYF. The DNA of the CDR3 is TGCAGCGTTCGGTCGAGCACAGATACGCAGTATTTT.

The V gene is TRBV5-8, the J gene TRBJ1-4; TRBD1 might be the D (5 bases). The V gene lost 4 bases and the J gene lost 5 bases, with 15 bases spanning the gap. Germline CDR1 SGHTS, CDR2 YDEGEE. The CDR3 loop spans 15 amino acids. The CDR3 sequence is CASSAGPNTNEKLFF. CDR3 sequence (DNA): TGTGCCAGCAGCGCGGGACCTAACACGAATGAAAAACTGTTTTTT.

CDR3 sequence: CASSHLREKLFF. The CDR3 DNA follows: TGTGCCAGCAGTCATTTGCGTGAAAAACTGTTTTTT. J is TRBJ1-4 and V is TRBV6-5; D is uncertain. V was shortened by 5 bases and J by 7 bases, with 8 bases between the two germline ends. This CDR3 is 12 amino acids long. Per the germline V gene, CDR1 is MNHEY and CDR2 is SVGAGI.

This chain's CDR3 is CASSDPGLRISSPIYF. The CDR3 nucleotides read TGTGCCAGCAGTGACCCGGGACTCAGAATATCGTCCCCCATATATTTT. This rearrangement joins TRBV2 to TRBJ1-3; D is possibly TRBD1 (5 bases). V was clipped by 3 bases and J by 11 bases, with 23 bases between them. The germline gives CDR1 SNHLY, CDR2 FYNNEI. The CDR3 spans 16 residues.

This clone came up a few times. The CDR3 bases are TGTGCTAGTGGTTTGACTCTTCGGACAGACAATCAGCCCCAGCATTTT. Its translation: CASGLTLRTDNQPQHF. The chain recombines TRBV12-5 with TRBJ1-5; weak D call: TRBD1 (6 bases). V was trimmed by 2 bases and J by 3 bases, leaving 14 bases between them. CDR3 size: 16 residues. Germline CDR1 LGHNT, CDR2 FRNRAP.

The chain carries TRBV14 and TRBJ2-1; TRBD2 matches 9 bases. Germline loops: CDR1 SGHDN, CDR2 FVKESK. The CDR3 covers 18 residues. With 6 bases clipped from V and 1 base from J, the junction kept 13 bases outside the gene matches. The CDR3 reads CASRPKGSGGKSYNEQFF. CDR3 nucleotide sequence: TGTGCCAGCAGGCCCAAAGGTAGCGGGGGAAAATCCTACAATGAGCAGTTCTTC.

V is TRBV25-1 and J is TRBJ2-3, with 9 bases lining up with TRBD2. V lost 7 bases to trimming and J lost 5 bases; unmatched junction nucleotides: 10. The CDR3 covers 15 residues. Germline V gives CDR1 MGHDK, CDR2 SYGVNS. CDR3 in amino acids: CASTRGGGGVDTQYF. The CDR3, as DNA: TGTGCCAGCACCCGCGGGGGGGGCGGGGTAGATACGCAGTATTTT.

In this sample, this clone turned up once. CDR3 region: CASSPPGQGENQPQHF. The DNA for the CDR3 is TGTGCCAGCTCACCCCCCGGACAGGGCGAGAATCAGCCCCAGCATTTT. The chain couples TRBV18 to TRBJ1-5; TRBD1 matches 8 bases. Germline loops: CDR1 KGHSH, CDR2 LQKENI. V dropped 3 bases and J dropped 4; count of bases not matched to a gene: 8. CDR3 length equals 16 residues.

CDR3 DNA sequence: TGTGCCAGTAGCCCAAGCAGGGGAACCTACACCTTC. Translation gives CASSPSRGTYTF. The chain recombines TRBV19 with TRBJ1-2, with D possibly matching TRBD1 (6 bases). Trimming removed 6 bases from V and 10 bases from J, with 15 bases in between. Germline assignment: CDR1 LNHDA and CDR2 SQIVND (reference sequence). The CDR3 length is 12 residues.

The V and J genes are TRBV10-3 and TRBJ1-2; D remains unclear. V was cut by 5 bases and J by 2 bases, with 6 bases left in between. The CDR3 has 12 residues. Per germline, CDR1 ENHRY and CDR2 SYGVKD. CDR3 sequence: CAISRENYGYTF. The CDR3 nucleotides read TGTGCCATCAGTAGGGAGAACTATGGCTACACCTTC.

V gene TRBV18 combines with J gene TRBJ2-3; TRBD1 might be the D (6 bases). V shed 2 bases and J shed 3 bases, with 12 bases lying between them. Germline V gene data show CDR1 as KGHSH and CDR2 as LQKENI. This CDR3 has 15 amino acids. CDR3 DNA sequence: TGTGCCAGCTCACCATCGAGGGGGATAACAGATACGCAGTATTTT. Protein: CASSPSRGITDTQYF.

This clone occurred a few times. The chain joins TRBV4-3 to TRBJ1-6; the D gene is possibly TRBD1 (6 bases). There are 14 residues in the CDR3. V gave up 6 bases and J gave up 5 bases, with 11 bases separating them. The germline CDR1 and CDR2 sequences are LGHNA and YSLEER. The CDR3 reads CASSIQGNNSPLHF. CDR3 in DNA: TGCGCCAGCAGTATACAGGGTAATAATTCACCCCTCCACTTT.

V gene TRBV3-1 (or the pseudogene TRBV3-2) combines with J gene TRBJ1-1, with a tentative D call TRBD1 (6 bases). Germline V lookup: CDR1 LGHDT, CDR2 YNNKEL (reference sequence). Trimming shortened V by 2 bases and J by 1 base, and 14 bases separated the two germline ends. The CDR3 extends over 16 amino acids. This CDR3 reads CASSQWGRRGNTEAFF. The CDR3 DNA sequence: TGTGCCAGCAGCCAATGGGGGCGGCGCGGGAACACTGAAGCTTTCTTT.

This chain links TRBV11-3 with TRBJ2-7; the D gene is possibly TRBD1 (7 bases). V lost 1 base to trimming and J lost 5 bases, with 15 bases between them. This CDR3 spans 15 amino acids. Per germline, CDR1 SGHNT and CDR2 YENEEA. The CDR3 region has the DNA TGTGCCAGCAGCTTAGCCGGCGGGACAGTAAACGAGCAGTACTTC. This sequence encodes CASSLAGGTVNEQYF.

The rearrangement uses TRBV6-4 and TRBJ1-4; no clear D gene. CDR1 is MRHNA and CDR2 is SNTAGT in the germline V gene. The CDR3 extends over 13 amino acids. Between the trimmed V and J ends, which lost 8 bases and 1 base, there was a span of 8 bases. The CDR3 DNA follows: TGTGCCAGCCCCGCGGGAACTAATGAAAAACTGTTTTTT. Protein sequence: CASPAGTNEKLFF.

The chain uses TRBV27 and TRBJ1-2; weak D call: TRBD1 (6 bases). CDR1 is MNHEY and CDR2 is SMNVEV in the germline V gene (reference sequence). The CDR3 has 12 residues. V shed 2 bases and J shed 7 bases, with 8 bases lying between them. The CDR3 protein is CASSLAGVGYTF. The CDR3 DNA follows: TGTGCCAGCAGTTTAGCAGGGGTTGGCTACACCTTC.

This chain connects TRBV5-1 to TRBJ1-3; D might be TRBD1 (5 bases). V was trimmed by 4 bases and J by 0 bases, leaving 14 bases between them. The V gene's germline CDR1 is SGHRS and CDR2 YFSETQ. There are 16 residues in the CDR3. The CDR3, as DNA: TGCGCCAGCAGCGAGGGGCCCGGGAGCTCTGGAAACACCATATATTTT. The encoded protein is CASSEGPGSSGNTIYF. Using reference TRBV5-1 and TRBJ1-3 for the parts outside the CDR3, the full variable domain is KAGVTQTPRYLIKTRGQQVTLSCSPISGHRSVSWYQQTPGQGLQFLFEYFSETQRNKGNFPGRFSGRQFSNSRSEMNVSTLELGDSALYLCASSEGPGSSGNTIYFGEGSWLTVV.

This clone has a single count. The V and J genes are TRBV9 and TRBJ1-4, with D tentatively TRBD1 (5 bases). The CDR3 extends over 13 amino acids. Germline V lookup: CDR1 SGDLS, CDR2 YYNGEE. V was cut by 8 bases and J by 5 bases, with 13 bases left in between. CDR3 sequence (DNA): TGTGCCAGTTCCAAGGGGAGGAATGAAAAACTGTTTTTT. Encoded protein: CASSKGRNEKLFF. Together with reference TRBV9 and TRBJ1-4, the CDR3 gives the full variable domain: DSGVTQTPKHLITATGQRVTLRCSPRSGDLSVYWYQQSLDQGLQFLIQYYNGEERAKGNILERFSAQQFPDLHSELNLSSLELGDSALYFCASSKGRNEKLFFGSGTQLSVL.

In DNA, the CDR3 is TGTGCCAGCAGCCTGAGCCCCGCAGGGATCTATGGCTACACCTTC. This translates into CASSLSPAGIYGYTF. J is TRBJ1-2 and V is TRBV7-2, with D perhaps TRBD1 (5 bases). V lost 5 bases and J 4 bases, leaving 17 bases between the germline ends. CDR1 and CDR2 (germline): SGHTA, FQGNSA. The CDR3 totals 15 residues.

J is TRBJ1-3 and V is TRBV27; D remains unclear. V was shortened by 0 bases and J by 0 bases, with 6 bases between the two germline ends. The CDR3 length is 15 residues. Germline V gene data show CDR1 as MNHEY and CDR2 as SMNVEV (reference sequence). CDR3 coding DNA: TGTGCCAGCAGTTTATCGAGTCTCTCTGGAAACACCATATATTTT. Its translation: CASSLSSLSGNTIYF.

Comments on this clone: At one of its ends the junction is not consistent with the germline gene, which may arise from a read error. This chain links TRBV7-7 with TRBJ1-4; weak D call: TRBD1 (5 bases). Germline CDR1 is SSHAT and CDR2 is FNYEAQ (reference sequence). The CDR3 has 14 amino acids. CDR3 in DNA: TGTGCTAGCAGCCCACTAGCAGGGAGTGAAAAACTGTTTTTT. Its protein product is CASSPLAGSEKLFF.

J is TRBJ2-1 and V is TRBV5-8; 9 bases line up with TRBD1. The CDR3 runs 17 residues. Trimming at V came to 0 bases and at J to 0 bases, leaving 4 bases not matched to a gene. Germline V gene sequence: CDR1 SGHTS, CDR2 YDEGEE. The CDR3: CASSLGQGVSSYNEQFF. The CDR3 DNA sequence: TGTGCCAGCAGCTTGGGACAGGGGGTTAGCTCCTACAATGAGCAGTTCTTC.